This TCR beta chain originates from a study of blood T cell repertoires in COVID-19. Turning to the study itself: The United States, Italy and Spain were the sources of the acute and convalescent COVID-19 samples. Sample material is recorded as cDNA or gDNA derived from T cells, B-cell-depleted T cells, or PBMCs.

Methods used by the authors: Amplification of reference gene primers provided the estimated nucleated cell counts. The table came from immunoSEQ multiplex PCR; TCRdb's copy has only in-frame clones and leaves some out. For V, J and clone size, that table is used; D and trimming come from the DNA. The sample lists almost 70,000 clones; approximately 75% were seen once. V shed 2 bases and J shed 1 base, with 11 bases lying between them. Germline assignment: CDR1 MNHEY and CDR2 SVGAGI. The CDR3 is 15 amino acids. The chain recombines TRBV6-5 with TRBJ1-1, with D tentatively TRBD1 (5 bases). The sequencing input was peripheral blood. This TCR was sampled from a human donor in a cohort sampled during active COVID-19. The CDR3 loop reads CASSYEGRGNTEAFF. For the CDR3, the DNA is TGTGCCAGCAGTTACGAAGGAAGGGGGAACACTGAAGCTTTCTTT.